The subject of this entry is one TCR beta chain. Its antigen is unidentified. This sample was taken from a study of cytotoxic CD8 clonotypes in ibrutinib-treated CLL. Study background: Per sample, productive templates averaged 255,043 and productive rearrangements averaged 94,082.

Broader study findings: Baseline-level clonality went beyond age-matched healthy donors and moved in step with circulating CD8+ T-cell counts. Private clonotypes, not public ones, expanded at ibrutinib response.

A 1 in 200,000 to 1 in 1 million T cell depth was the sequencing target. Sequenced by immunoSEQ multiplex PCR; TCRdb stores in-frame clones only, minus some. The sample contains around 70,000 clones, 65% to 85% of which appear only once. Germline V CDR1 and CDR2: SGHNT, YYREEE (reference sequence). Trimming cost V 6 bases and J 4 bases, with 17 bases left between them. CDR3 length: 15 amino acids. This receptor was taken from a human donor with chronic lymphocytic leukemia. This rearrangement joins TRBV5-4 to TRBJ1-3, with D tentatively TRBD1 (5 bases). The sample here was PBMCs, taken at disease progression, from a patient treated with ibrutinib. CDR3 nucleotide sequence: TGTGCCAGCACCGACAGTCAGGACCTCGGAAACACCATATATTTT. Its translation: CASTDSQDLGNTIYF.